This T cell receptor (beta chain) came from a study of T-cell reconstitution after alpha-beta-depleted transplantation in children. The TCRbeta library was prepared with unique molecular identifiers. From the PCR reads, TCRdb called clonotypes with MiXCR, one entry per CDR3 protein. In the table there are 600,000 to 700,000 distinct CDR3 sequences, over 15% of which are singletons. V lost 1 base and J 3 bases, leaving 10 bases between the germline ends. Germline CDR1 reads DFQATT; CDR2 reads SNEGSKA (reference sequence). The CDR3 contains 13 residues. This clonotype occurred many times. V is TRBV20-1 and J is TRBJ2-7, with a weak D call TRBD1 (6 bases). The TCR was taken from a human donor who donated a stem cell graft to a child with acute myeloid leukemia. The specimen was PBMCs from the stem cell graft donor, collected from the stem cell graft. The CDR3 DNA reads as TGCAGTGCTAGAGGGGACACAAACTACGAGCAGTACGTC. This encodes CSARGDTNYEQYV.